Sequencing of this TCR beta chain was carried out in a study of blood T cell repertoires in COVID-19. Study as a whole: There were acute and convalescent COVID-19 samples, and they came from the United States, Italy and Spain.

Some clones are missing from TCRdb's copy, which holds only in-frame ones; the method was immunoSEQ multiplex PCR. The sample includes tens of thousands of clones, roughly 87% of them seen just once. The CDR3 length is 16 residues. V was clipped by 2 bases and J by 0 bases, with 11 bases between them. Germline CDR1 and CDR2: LNHDA and SQIVND (reference sequence). V gene TRBV19 combines with J gene TRBJ1-5; D might be TRBD1 (5 bases). The sequence came from a man in his sixties with active COVID-19. Sequenced: peripheral blood. The CDR3: CASSIRGGTSNQPQHF. DNA of the CDR3: TGTGCCAGTAGTATAAGGGGAGGGACTAGCAATCAGCCCCAGCATTTT. The whole variable domain, remainder taken from reference TRBV19 and TRBJ1-5, is DGGITQSPKYLFRKEGQNVTLSCEQNLNHDAMYWYRQDPGQGLRLIYYSQIVNDFQKGDIAEGYSVSREKKESFPLTVTSAQKNPTAFYLCASSIRGGTSNQPQHFGDGTRLSIL.